The present T cell receptor (beta chain) was sequenced within a study of blood T cell repertoires in COVID-19. Overall study context: The analysed material was cDNA or gDNA that came from T cells, B-cell-depleted T cells, or PBMCs.

The germline V and J ends were trimmed by 5 bases and 5 bases, with 12 bases remaining between them. CDR1 is SGHTA and CDR2 is FQGNSA in the germline V gene. This CDR3 is 13 amino acids long. Methods used by the authors: Amplification with reference gene primers provided the estimates of nucleated cell counts. Repertoires were generated with immunoSEQ multiplex PCR, while TCRdb's copy carries only in-frame clones and drops some. The DNA gave D and trimming, while V, J and clone size come from that table. The sample has 250,000 to 350,000 clones, roughly 90% seen once. Either two negative PCRs, clearance, or symptom resolution qualified Cohort 3 donors as recovered.

Sequencing used PBMCs or T cells enriched from blood (not recorded which). The V and J genes are TRBV7-2 and TRBJ1-1; D remains unclear. This clonotype was sampled from a young woman who had recovered from COVID-19. In nucleotides, the CDR3 is TGTGCCAGCAGCCAGCCCCGGGGTACTGAAGCTTTCTTT. Its protein product is CASSQPRGTEAFF.